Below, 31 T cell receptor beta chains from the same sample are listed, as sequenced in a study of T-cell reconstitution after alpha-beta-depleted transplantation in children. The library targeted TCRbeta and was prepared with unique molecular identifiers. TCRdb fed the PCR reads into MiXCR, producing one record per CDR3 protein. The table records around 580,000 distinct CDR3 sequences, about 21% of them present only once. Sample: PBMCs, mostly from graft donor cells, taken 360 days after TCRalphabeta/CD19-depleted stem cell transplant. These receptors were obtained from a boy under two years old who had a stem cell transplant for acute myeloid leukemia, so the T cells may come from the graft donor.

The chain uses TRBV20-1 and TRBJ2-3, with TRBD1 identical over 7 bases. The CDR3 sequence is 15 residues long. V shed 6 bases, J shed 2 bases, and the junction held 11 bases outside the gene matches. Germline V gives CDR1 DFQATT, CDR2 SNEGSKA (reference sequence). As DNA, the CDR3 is TGCAGTGCGCCAATGACAGGGACGACCACAGATACGCAGTATTTT. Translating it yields CSAPMTGTTTDTQYF.

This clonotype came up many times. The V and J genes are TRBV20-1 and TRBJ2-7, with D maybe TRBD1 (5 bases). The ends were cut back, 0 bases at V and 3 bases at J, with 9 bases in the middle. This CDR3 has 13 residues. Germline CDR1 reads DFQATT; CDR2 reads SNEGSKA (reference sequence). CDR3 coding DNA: TGCAGTGCTAGAGAGTTAGACAGCTACGAGCAGTACGTC. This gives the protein CSARELDSYEQYV.

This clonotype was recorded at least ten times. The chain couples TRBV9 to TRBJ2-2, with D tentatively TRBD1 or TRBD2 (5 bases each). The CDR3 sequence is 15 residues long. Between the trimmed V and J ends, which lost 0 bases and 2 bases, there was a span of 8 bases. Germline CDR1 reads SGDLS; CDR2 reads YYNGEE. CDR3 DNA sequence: TGTGCCAGCAGCGTAGGGGACCCTAACACCGGGGAGCTGTTTTTT. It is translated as CASSVGDPNTGELFF.

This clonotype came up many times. The CDR3 here is CASRARTSGGAQYF. The DNA of the CDR3 is TGTGCCAGCAGGGCTCGGACTAGCGGGGGGGCCCAGTACTTC. This sequence joins TRBV12-3 or TRBV12-4 and TRBJ2-5; TRBD2 matches at 15 bases. The CDR3 has 14 residues. V lost 6 bases, J lost 9 bases, and 5 bases stayed unmatched.

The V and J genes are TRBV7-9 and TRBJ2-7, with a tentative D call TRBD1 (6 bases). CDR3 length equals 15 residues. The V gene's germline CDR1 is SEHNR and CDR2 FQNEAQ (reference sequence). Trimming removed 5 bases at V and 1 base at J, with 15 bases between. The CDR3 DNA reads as TGTGCCAGCAGCCCCCCTAACAGGGTGTCCTACGAGCAGTACTTC. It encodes CASSPPNRVSYEQYF. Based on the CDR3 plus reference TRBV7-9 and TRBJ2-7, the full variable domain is DTGVSQNPRHKITKRGQNVTFRCDPISEHNRLYWYRQTLGQGPEFLTYFQNEAQLEKSRLLSDRFSAERPKGSFSTLEIQRTEQGDSAMYLCASSPPNRVSYEQYFGPGTRLTVT.

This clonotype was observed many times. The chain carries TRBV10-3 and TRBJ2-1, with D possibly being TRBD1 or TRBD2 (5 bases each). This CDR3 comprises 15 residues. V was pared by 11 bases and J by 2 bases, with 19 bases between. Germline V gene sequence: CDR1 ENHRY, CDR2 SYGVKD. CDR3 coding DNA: TGTGCCCCAGGGACCTTCGCGACACCCTACAATGAGCAGTTCTTC. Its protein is CAPGTFATPYNEQFF.

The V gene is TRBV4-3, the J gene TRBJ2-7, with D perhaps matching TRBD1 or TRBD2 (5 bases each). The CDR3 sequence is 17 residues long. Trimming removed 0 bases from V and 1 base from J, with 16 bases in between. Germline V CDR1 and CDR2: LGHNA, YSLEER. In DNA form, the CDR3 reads TGCGCCAGCAGCCAAGATAGGTCGAGGGGATTTTCCTACGAGCAGTACTTC. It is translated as CASSQDRSRGFSYEQYF.

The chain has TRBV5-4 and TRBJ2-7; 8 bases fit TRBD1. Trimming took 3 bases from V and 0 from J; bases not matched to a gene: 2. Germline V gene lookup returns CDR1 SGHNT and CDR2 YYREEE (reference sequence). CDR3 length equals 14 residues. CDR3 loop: CASSSQGDSYEQYV. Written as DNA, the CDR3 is TGTGCCAGCAGCTCACAGGGGGACTCCTACGAGCAGTACGTC.

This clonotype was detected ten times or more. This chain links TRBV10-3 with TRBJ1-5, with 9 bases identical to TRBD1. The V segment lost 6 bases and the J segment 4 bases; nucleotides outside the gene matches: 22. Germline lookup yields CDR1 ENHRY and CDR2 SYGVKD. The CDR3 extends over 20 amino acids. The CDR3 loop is CAIRTPTGGRREGKNQPQHF. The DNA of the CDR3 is TGTGCCATCAGGACCCCTACAGGGGGCCGCCGGGAAGGAAAGAATCAGCCCCAGCATTTT.

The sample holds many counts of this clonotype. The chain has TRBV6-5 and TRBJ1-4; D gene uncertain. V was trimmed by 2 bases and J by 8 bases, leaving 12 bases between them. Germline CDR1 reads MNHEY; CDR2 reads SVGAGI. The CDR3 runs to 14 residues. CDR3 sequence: CASSYRPGREKLFF. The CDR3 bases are TGTGCCAGCAGTTACAGGCCAGGCCGAGAAAAACTGTTTTTT.

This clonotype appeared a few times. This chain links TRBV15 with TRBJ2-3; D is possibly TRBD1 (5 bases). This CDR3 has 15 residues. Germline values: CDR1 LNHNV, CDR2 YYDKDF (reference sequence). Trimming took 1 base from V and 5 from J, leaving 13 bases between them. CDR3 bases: TGTGCCACCAGCAGAGGTCAGGGTAGAATAGATACGCAGTATTTT. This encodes CATSRGQGRIDTQYF.

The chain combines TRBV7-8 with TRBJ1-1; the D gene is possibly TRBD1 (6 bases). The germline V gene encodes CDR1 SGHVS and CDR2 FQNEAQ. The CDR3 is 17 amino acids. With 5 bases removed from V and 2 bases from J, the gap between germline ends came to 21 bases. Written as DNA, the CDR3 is TGTGCCAGCAGCCCGAGCTCGTTGGGGGCCCTTAACACTGAAGCTTTCTTT. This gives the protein CASSPSSLGALNTEAFF.

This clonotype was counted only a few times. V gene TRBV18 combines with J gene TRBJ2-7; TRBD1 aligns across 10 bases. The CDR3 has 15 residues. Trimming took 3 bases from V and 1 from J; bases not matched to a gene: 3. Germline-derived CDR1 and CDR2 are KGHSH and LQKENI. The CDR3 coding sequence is TGTGCCAGCTCACCTGACAGGGGGCTTTCCTACGAGCAGTACTTC. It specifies CASSPDRGLSYEQYF.

The CDR3 DNA follows: TGCGCCAGCAGCTTGACTAGCGGGGGGCTAGTAACAGATACGCAGTATTTT. It translates to CASSLTSGGLVTDTQYF. The chain uses TRBV5-1 and TRBJ2-3; 12 bases are shared with TRBD2. The length of the CDR3 is 17 residues. V shed 1 base, J shed 3 bases, and the junction held 6 bases outside the gene matches. The germline V gene encodes CDR1 SGHRS and CDR2 YFSETQ. Full variable domain (rest looked up from reference TRBV5-1 and TRBJ2-3): KAGVTQTPRYLIKTRGQQVTLSCSPISGHRSVSWYQQTPGQGLQFLFEYFSETQRNKGNFPGRFSGRQFSNSRSEMNVSTLELGDSALYLCASSLTSGGLVTDTQYFGPGTRLTVL.

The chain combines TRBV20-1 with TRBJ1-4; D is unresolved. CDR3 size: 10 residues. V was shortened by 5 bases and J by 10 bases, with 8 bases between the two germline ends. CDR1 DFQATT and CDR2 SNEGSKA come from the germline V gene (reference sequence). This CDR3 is CSASLGKLFF. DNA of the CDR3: TGCAGTGCTTCGTTAGGAAAACTGTTTTTT.

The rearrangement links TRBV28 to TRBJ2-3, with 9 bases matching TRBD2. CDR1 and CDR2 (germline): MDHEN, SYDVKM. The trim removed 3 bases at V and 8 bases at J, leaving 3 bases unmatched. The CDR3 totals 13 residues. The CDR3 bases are TGTGCCAGCAGTTTGGGGACTAGCCGTACGCAGTATTTT. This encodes CASSLGTSRTQYF.

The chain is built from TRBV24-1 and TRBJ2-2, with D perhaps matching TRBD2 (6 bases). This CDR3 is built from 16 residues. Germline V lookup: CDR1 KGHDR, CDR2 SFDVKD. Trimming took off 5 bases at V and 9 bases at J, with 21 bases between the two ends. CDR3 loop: CATSGAGKVGSRELFF. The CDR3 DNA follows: TGTGCCACCAGTGGTGCGGGGAAGGTGGGGTCCCGGGAGCTGTTTTTT.

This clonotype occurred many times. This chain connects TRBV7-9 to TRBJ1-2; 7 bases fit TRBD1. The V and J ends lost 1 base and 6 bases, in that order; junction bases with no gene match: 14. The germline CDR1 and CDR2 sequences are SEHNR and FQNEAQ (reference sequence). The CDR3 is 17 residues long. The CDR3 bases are TGTGCCAGCAGCTTAGTTCCCCTGGGACAGAAAGAGGATGGCTACACCTTC. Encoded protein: CASSLVPLGQKEDGYTF.

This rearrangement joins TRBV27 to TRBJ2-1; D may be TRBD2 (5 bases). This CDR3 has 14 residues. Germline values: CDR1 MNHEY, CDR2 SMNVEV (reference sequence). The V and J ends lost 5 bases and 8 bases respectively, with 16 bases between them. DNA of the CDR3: TGTGCCAGCAGTGAGCCCCGAGCGGCCCATGAGCAGTTCTTC. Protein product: CASSEPRAAHEQFF.

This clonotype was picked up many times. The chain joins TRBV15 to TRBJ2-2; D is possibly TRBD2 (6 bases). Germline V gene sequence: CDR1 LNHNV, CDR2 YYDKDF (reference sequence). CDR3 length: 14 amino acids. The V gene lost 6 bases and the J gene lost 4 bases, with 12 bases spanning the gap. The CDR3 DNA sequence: TGTGCCACCAGAGTCGGCGGGACCACCGGGGAGCTGTTTTTT. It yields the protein CATRVGGTTGELFF.

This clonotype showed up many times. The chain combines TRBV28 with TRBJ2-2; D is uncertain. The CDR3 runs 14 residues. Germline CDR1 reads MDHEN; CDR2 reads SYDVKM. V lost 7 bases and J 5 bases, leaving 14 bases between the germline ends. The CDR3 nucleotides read TGTGCCAGCACTTTTAGGCCCAGGACCGGGGAGCTGTTTTTT. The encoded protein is CASTFRPRTGELFF.

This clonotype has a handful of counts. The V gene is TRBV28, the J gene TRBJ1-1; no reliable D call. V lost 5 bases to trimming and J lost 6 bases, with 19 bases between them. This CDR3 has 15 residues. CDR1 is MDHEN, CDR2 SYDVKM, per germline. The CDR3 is CASSLPSTASAEAFF. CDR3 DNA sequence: TGTGCCAGCAGTCTCCCGTCAACCGCTTCCGCTGAAGCTTTCTTT.

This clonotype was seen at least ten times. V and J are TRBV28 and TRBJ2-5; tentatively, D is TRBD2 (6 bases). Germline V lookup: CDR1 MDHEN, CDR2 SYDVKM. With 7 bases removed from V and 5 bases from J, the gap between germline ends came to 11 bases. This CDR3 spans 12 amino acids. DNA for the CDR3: TGTGCCAGCAACGGGGGAGTCGAGACCCAGTACTTC. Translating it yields CASNGGVETQYF. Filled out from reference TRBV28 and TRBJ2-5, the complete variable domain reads DVKVTQSSRYLVKRTGEKVFLECVQDMDHENMFWYRQDPGLGLRLIYFSYDVKMKEKGDIPEGYSVSREKKERFSLILESASTNQTSMYLCASNGGVETQYFGPGTRLLVL.

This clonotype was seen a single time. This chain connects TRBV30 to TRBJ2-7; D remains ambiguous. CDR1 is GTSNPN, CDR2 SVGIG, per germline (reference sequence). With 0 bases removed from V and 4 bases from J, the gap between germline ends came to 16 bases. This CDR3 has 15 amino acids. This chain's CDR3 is CAWSVSPGFWYEQYF. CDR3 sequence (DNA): TGTGCCTGGAGTGTTTCCCCGGGTTTCTGGTACGAGCAGTACTTC.

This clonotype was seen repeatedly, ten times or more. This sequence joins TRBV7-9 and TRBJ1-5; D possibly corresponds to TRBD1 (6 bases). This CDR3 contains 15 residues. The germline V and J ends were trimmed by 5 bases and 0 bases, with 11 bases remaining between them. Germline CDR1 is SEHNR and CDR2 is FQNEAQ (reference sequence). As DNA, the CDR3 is TGTGCCAGCAGCCAAGGACAGATTAGCAATCAGCCCCAGCATTTT. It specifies CASSQGQISNQPQHF.

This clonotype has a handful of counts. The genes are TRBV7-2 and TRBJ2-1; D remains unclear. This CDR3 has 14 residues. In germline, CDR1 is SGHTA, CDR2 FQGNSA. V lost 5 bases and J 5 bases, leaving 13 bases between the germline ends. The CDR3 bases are TGTGCCAGCAGCGCACGGCGCGCGAACAATGAGCAGTTCTTC. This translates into CASSARRANNEQFF.

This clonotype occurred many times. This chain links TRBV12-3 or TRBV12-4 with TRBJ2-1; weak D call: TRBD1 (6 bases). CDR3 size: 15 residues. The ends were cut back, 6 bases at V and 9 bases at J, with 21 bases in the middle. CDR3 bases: TGTGCCAGCAGCCATTATGGGGGCGCGAGCACTGAGCAGTTCTTC. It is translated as CASSHYGGASTEQFF.

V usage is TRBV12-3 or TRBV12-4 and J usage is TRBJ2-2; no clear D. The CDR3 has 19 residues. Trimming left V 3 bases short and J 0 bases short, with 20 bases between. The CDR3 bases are TGTGCCAGCAGTTTTAATGTATATGGGGTAAAATCGAACACCGGGGAGCTGTTTTTT. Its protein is CASSFNVYGVKSNTGELFF.

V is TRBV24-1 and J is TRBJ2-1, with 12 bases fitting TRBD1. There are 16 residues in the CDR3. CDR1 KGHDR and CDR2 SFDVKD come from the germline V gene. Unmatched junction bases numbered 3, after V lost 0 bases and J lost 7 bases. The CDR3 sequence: CATSDLRDRGLNEQFF. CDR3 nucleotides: TGTGCCACCAGTGATTTGAGGGACAGGGGGCTTAATGAGCAGTTCTTC.

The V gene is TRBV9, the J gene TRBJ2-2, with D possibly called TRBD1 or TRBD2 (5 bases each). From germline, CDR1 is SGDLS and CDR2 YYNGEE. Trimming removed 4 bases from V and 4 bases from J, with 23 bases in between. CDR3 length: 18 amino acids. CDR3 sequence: CASSSNKIPGPATGELFF. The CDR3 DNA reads TGTGCCAGCAGCTCCAACAAAATTCCGGGACCCGCCACCGGGGAGCTGTTTTTT.

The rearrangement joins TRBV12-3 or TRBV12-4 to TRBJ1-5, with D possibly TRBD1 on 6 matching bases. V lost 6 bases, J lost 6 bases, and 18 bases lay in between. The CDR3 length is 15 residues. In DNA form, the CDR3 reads TGTGCCAGCAGACCCCCAGGGGTCACTGGTCAGCCCCAGCATTTT. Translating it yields CASRPPGVTGQPQHF.